This T cell receptor (beta chain) was captured by sequencing in a study of cytomegalovirus exposure and HLA in healthy donors. Vbeta (60) and Jbeta (13) primers were used in the PCR. Libraries were prepared by immunoSEQ multiplex PCR; TCRdb keeps only in-frame clonotypes and omits some of them. The data contain some 190,000 clones, 85% of them singletons. General study findings and limits: With further analysis later on, most CMV-associated TCR beta chains appeared HLA-restricted. Confirmation in vitro established that three CMV-associated chains were specific for CMV antigens. Serostatus for CMV was the only available immune exposure information.

A remark on this clone: Its antigen is as yet unknown.

Unrecorded immune exposure was likely among donors, who were nominally healthy when sampled. Germline V lookup: CDR1 MNHEY, CDR2 SMNVEV (reference sequence). The CDR3 loop spans 14 amino acids. With 2 bases removed from V and 6 bases from J, the gap between germline ends came to 11 bases. The sequence derives from a boy aged 2 to 10 in good health and CMV-seronegative. This sequence joins TRBV27 and TRBJ1-5; maybe TRBD1 (5 bases). Sequencing input: PBMCs. The CDR3 DNA reads as TGTGCCAGCAGTTTAGCCAGGGAGGGTCAGCCCCAGCATTTT. The encoded protein is CASSLAREGQPQHF.